This T cell receptor beta chain appears in the sequencing data of a study of early stage breast cancer tumors. Study information: Of some 15 invasive breast tumors, twelve were hormone receptor-positive, HER2-negative.

Blood replicates held 0.5 ug DNA, tumor or normal breast about 1.5 ug, two each. Generated by immunoSEQ multiplex PCR, the TCRdb table keeps only in-frame clones and is missing some. The table has about 50,000 clones, about 80% seen once. On this clone itself: What it binds is not known.

Study-wide results and caveats: Enriched TCRB sequences shared across patients were mostly commonly generated sequences.

Trimming cost V 0 bases and J 5 bases; bases outside gene matches: 5. The CDR3 consists of 15 residues. Germline assignment: CDR1 LNHNV and CDR2 YYDKDF (reference sequence). This chain connects TRBV15 to TRBJ2-5, with 8 bases that match TRBD2. The sample taken for sequencing was blood. The source of this sequence is a person between 45 and 65 years old with breast cancer. CDR3 sequence (DNA): TGTGCCACCAGCAGAGATAGGCCTAGCGGGGAGACCCAGTACTTC. This sequence encodes CATSRDRPSGETQYF.